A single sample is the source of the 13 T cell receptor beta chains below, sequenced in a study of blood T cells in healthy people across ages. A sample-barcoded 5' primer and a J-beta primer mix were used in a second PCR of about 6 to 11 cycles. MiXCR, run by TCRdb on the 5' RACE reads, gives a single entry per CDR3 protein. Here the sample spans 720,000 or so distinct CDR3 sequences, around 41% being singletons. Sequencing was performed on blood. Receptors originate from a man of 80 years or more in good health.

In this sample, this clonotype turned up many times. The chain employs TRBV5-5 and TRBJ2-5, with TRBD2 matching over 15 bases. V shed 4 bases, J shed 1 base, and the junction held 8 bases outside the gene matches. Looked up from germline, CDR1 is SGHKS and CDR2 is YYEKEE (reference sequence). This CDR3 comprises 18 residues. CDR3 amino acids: CASSKGLAGGFPQETQYF. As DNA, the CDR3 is TGTGCCAGCAGCAAGGGACTAGCGGGAGGATTTCCCCAAGAGACCCAGTACTTC. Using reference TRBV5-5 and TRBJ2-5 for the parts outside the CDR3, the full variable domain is DAGVTQSPTHLIKTRGQQVTLRCSPISGHKSVSWYQQVLGQGPQFIFQYYEKEERGRGNFPDRFSARQFPNYSSELNVNALLLGDSALYLCASSKGLAGGFPQETQYFGPGTRLLVL.

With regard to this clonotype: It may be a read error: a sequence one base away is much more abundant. CDR3 protein: CSAEGGMSGNRGTEAFF. In nucleotides, the CDR3 is TGCAGCGCCGAAGGAGGGATGTCCGGTAATCGCGGCACTGAAGCTTTCTTT. This chain uses TRBV29-1 with TRBJ1-1; D unclear. Germline-derived CDR1 and CDR2 are SQVTM and ANQGSEA. V lost 7 bases and J lost 4, with 28 bases in between. This CDR3 has 17 residues.

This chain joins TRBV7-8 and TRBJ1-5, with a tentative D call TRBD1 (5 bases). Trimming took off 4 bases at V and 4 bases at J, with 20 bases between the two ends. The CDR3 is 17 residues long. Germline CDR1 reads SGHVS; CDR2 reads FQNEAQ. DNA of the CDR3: TGTGCCAGCAGCTCCCGGGGCGCGGCAGGCGGGAATCAGCCCCAGCATTTT. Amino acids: CASSSRGAAGGNQPQHF.

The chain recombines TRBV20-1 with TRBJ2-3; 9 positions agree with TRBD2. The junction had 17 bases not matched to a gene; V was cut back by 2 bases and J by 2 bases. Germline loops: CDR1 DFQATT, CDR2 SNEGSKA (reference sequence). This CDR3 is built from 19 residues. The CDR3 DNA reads TGCAGTGCTAGACGTCAACGGGGCGGGGGGGCAGTTTTCACAGATACGCAGTATTTT. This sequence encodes CSARRQRGGGAVFTDTQYF.

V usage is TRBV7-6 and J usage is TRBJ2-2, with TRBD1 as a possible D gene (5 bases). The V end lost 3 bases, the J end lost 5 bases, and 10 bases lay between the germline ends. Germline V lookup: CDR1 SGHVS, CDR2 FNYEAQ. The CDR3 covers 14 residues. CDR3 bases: TGTGCCAGCAGCTTTTCAGACAGAACCGGGGAGCTGTTTTTT. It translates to CASSFSDRTGELFF.

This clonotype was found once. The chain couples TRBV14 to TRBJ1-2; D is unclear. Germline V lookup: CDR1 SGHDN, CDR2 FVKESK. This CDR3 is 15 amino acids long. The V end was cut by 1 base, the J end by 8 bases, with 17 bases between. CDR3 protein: CASSQARTLRGGYTF. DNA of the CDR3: TGTGCCAGCAGCCAAGCCCGGACTCTTAGAGGGGGCTACACCTTC.

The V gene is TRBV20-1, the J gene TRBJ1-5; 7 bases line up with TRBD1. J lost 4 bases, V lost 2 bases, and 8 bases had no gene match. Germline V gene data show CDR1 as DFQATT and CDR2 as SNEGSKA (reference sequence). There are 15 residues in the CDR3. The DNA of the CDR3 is TGCAGTGCTAGAAAGACAGGGCCGAAAAATCAGCCCCAGCATTTT. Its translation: CSARKTGPKNQPQHF.

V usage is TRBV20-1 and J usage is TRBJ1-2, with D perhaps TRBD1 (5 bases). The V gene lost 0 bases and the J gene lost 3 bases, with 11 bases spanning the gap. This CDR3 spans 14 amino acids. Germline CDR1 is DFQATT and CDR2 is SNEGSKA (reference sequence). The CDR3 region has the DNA TGCAGTGCTAGAGAAAGGGGAACGGACTATGGCTACACCTTC. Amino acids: CSARERGTDYGYTF.

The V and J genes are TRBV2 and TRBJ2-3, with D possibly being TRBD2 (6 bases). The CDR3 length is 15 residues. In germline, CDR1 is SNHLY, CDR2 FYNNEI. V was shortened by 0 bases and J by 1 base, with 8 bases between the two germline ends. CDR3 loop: CASSEAPGGTDTQYF. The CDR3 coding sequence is TGTGCCAGCAGTGAAGCTCCGGGAGGCACAGATACGCAGTATTTT.

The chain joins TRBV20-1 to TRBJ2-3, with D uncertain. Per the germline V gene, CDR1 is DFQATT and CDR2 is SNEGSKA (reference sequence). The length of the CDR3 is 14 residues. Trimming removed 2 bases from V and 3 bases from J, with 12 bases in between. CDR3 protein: CSARRRTTTDTQYF. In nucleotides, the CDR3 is TGCAGTGCTAGACGAAGGACGACGACAGATACGCAGTATTTT.

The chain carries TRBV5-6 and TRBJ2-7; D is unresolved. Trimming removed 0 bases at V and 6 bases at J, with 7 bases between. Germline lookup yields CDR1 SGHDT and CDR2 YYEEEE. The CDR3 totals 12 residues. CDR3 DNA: TGTGCCAGCAGCTTGGGTCGGTTCGAGCAGTACTTC. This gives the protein CASSLGRFEQYF.

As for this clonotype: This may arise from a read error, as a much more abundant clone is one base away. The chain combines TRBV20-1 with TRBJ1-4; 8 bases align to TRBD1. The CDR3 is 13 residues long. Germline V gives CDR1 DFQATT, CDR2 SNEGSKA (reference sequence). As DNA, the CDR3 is TGCAGTTCTAGGGACAGGAGAGATGAAAAACTGTTTTTT. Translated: CSSRDRRDEKLFF.

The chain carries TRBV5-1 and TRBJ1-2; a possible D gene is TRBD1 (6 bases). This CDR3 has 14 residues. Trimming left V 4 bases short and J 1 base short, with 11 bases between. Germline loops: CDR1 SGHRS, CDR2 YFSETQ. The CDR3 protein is CASSVSQGNYGYTF. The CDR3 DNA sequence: TGCGCCAGCAGCGTATCACAGGGTAACTATGGCTACACCTTC.